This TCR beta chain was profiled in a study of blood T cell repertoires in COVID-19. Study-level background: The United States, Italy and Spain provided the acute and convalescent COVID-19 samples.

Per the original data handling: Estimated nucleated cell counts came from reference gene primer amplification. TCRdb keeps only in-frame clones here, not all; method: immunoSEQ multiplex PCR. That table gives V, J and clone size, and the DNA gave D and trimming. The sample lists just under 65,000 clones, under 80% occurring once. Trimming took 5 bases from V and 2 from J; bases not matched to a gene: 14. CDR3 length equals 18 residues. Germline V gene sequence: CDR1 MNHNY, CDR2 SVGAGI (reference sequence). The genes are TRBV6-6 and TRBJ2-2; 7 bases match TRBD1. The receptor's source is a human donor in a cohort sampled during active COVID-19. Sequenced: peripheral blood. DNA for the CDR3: TGTGCCAGCAGTCTACTACCGGGACAGAGGAGCAACACCGGGGAGCTGTTTTTT. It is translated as CASSLLPGQRSNTGELFF.